This is a list of T cell receptor beta chains from one sample in a study of blood T cells in healthy people across ages. TCRdb redid the calling of the 5' RACE reads with MiXCR, one entry per CDR3 protein. The repertoire has around 2 million distinct CDR3 sequences, 35% to 50% of them found once; the top ten carry around 23%. Material: blood. The receptors shown here come from a human donor in good health. The CDR3 runs from the conserved cysteine through the conserved F or W. The order of the fields is CDR3 length, clone size, J gene, D gene, V gene, CDR3 protein, CDR3 DNA. The D gene is left open where the match is weak. A row's size may be missing; if present it is once, few, many or a size class.

15,few,TRBJ2-5,TRBD1,TRBV7-2,CASSADRGAGETQYF,TGTGCCAGCAGCGCGGACAGGGGAGCAGGGGAGACCCAGTACTTC
13,many,TRBJ2-5,NA,TRBV7-2,CASSFRGAETQYF,TGTGCCAGCAGCTTCAGGGGTGCCGAGACCCAGTACTTC
16,NA,TRBJ1-5,NA,TRBV4-3,CASSKRRGVGNQPQHF,TGCGCCAGCAGCAAAAGACGCGGGGTGGGCAATCAGCCCCAGCATTTT
13,NA,TRBJ1-1,TRBD1,TRBV20-1,CSALNRGHTEAFF,TGCAGTGCTTTGAACAGGGGGCACACTGAAGCTTTCTTT
15,NA,TRBJ2-4,NA,TRBV5-1,CASSLAPRDNNEQYF,TGCGCCAGCAGCTTGGCTCCGCGTGACAACAATGAGCAGTACTTC
14,few,TRBJ2-7,NA,TRBV6-5,CASSSGQFTYEQYF,TGTGCCAGCAGTTCCGGACAGTTCACCTACGAGCAGTACTTC
16,few,TRBJ2-1,TRBD2,TRBV7-8,CASSSTKRGERNEQFF,TGTGCCAGCAGCTCGACGAAGCGGGGGGAAAGGAATGAGCAGTTCTTC
14,many,TRBJ2-7,TRBD1,TRBV5-1,CASSLTGQAYEQYF,TGTGCCAGCAGCTTGACAGGGCAGGCTTACGAGCAGTACTTC
13,NA,TRBJ2-7,TRBD1,TRBV29-1,CSVEGQGLFEQYF,TGCAGCGTTGAAGGACAGGGGCTATTCGAGCAGTACTTC
16,NA,TRBJ2-1,TRBD1,TRBV11-1,CASSFLRGQGFNEQFF,TGTGCCAGCAGCTTTCTCCGGGGACAGGGATTCAATGAGCAGTTCTTC
13,NA,TRBJ1-1,TRBD1,TRBV7-3,CASSVDRVTEAFF,TGTGCCAGCAGCGTAGACAGGGTAACTGAAGCTTTCTTT
16,NA,TRBJ2-3,NA,TRBV6-5,CASSYSRGPSTDTQYF,TGTGCCAGCAGTTACTCTCGGGGGCCGAGCACAGATACGCAGTATTTT
13,NA,TRBJ1-5,NA,TRBV10-3,CAISGGGDQPQHF,TGTGCCATCAGTGGAGGGGGAGATCAGCCCCAGCATTTT
12,NA,TRBJ2-1,NA,TRBV7-9,CASSPKGDEQFF,TGTGCCAGCAGCCCCAAGGGGGATGAGCAGTTCTTC
13,NA,TRBJ1-1,NA,TRBV7-2,CASRERAPSEAFF,TGTGCCAGTAGAGAGAGGGCGCCTTCTGAAGCTTTCTTT
14,NA,TRBJ1-6,NA,TRBV7-3,CASSSTPPDSPLHF,TGTGCCAGCAGCTCAACGCCCCCGGATTCACCCCTCCACTTT
17,NA,TRBJ2-2,NA,TRBV5-1,CASSLLPGPPNTGELFF,TGCGCCAGCAGCCTTCTTCCGGGACCACCGAACACCGGGGAGCTGTTTTTT